This TCR beta chain originates from a study of blood T cell repertoires in COVID-19. Study overall: Specimens from acute and convalescent COVID-19 originated in the United States, Italy and Spain.

Deletions cut 4 bases from V and 0 bases from J, with 14 bases between. Germline assignment: CDR1 SGHAT and CDR2 FQNNGV. This CDR3 comprises 16 residues. Clones were read by immunoSEQ multiplex PCR, and TCRdb kept only the in-frame ones, dropping some. The repertoire has about 130,000 clones, around 77% of them found once; the top ten carry more than 10%. The J gene is TRBJ2-3, the V gene TRBV11-2; D gene ambiguous. The sequenced sample was peripheral blood. The receptor comes from a human donor in a cohort sampled during active COVID-19. The CDR3 nucleotides read TGTGCCAGCAGCTCGGTGACTGTAACTAGCACAGATACGCAGTATTTT. This codes for CASSSVTVTSTDTQYF. Looking up the rest from reference TRBV11-2 and TRBJ2-3 gives the full variable domain: EAGVAQSPRYKIIEKRQSVAFWCNPISGHATLYWYQQILGQGPKLLIQFQNNGVVDDSQLPKDRFSAERLKGVDSTLKIQPAKLEDSAVYLCASSSVTVTSTDTQYFGPGTRLTVL.